These 27 T cell receptor beta chains originate from one sample sequenced in a study of human T cells and chemical hapten exposure. TCRdb analysed the RACE reads with MiXCR anew, one entry per CDR3 protein. The sample consists of 79,000 or so distinct CDR3 sequences, approximately 35% of them appearing once. Time point indicated: patch test 1, 2 weeks after DPC sensitization. Treatment denoted: therapeutic diphenylcyclopropenone sensitization with weekly scalp DPC. Sequencing used whole blood, obtained in connection with sensitization to the hapten diphenylcyclopropenone (DPC). These receptor sequences come from a man aged 35 to 55 with alopecia areata. Some clones in this sample may be carry-over from other donors' samples.

The V and J genes are TRBV7-8 and TRBJ2-5; perhaps D is TRBD1 or TRBD2 (6 bases each). The CDR3 is 17 residues long. The ends were cut back, 5 bases at V and 5 bases at J, with 24 bases in the middle. In germline, CDR1 is SGHVS, CDR2 FQNEAQ. DNA of the CDR3: TGTGCCAGCAGCCCGGAGAAGGGGGGCGGCTCGGGGGAGACCCAGTACTTC. Translated, it gives CASSPEKGGGSGETQYF.

The chain combines TRBV6-2 or TRBV6-3 with TRBJ2-1; 9 bases line up with TRBD1. The V gene end was trimmed by 0 bases and the J gene end by 6 bases; junction bases not matched to a gene: 12. Germline values: CDR1 MNHEY, CDR2 SVGEGT. This CDR3 is built from 18 residues. This chain's CDR3 is CASSYSSGQGRTCNEQFF. Here the CDR3 DNA reads TGTGCCAGCAGTTACTCCTCGGGACAGGGCAGGACCTGCAATGAGCAGTTCTTC.

This clonotype was counted a few times. The chain recombines TRBV4-2 with TRBJ2-1; a possible D gene is TRBD2 (6 bases). The germline CDR1 and CDR2 sequences are LGHNA and YNFKEQ. This CDR3 has 14 residues. The V gene lost 4 bases and the J gene lost 7 bases, with 14 bases spanning the gap. The CDR3 loop is CASSLSGGGNEQFF. The CDR3 coding sequence is TGTGCCAGCAGCCTTAGCGGAGGAGGGAATGAGCAGTTCTTC.

CDR3 region: CASSPLALNTEAFF. Here the CDR3 DNA reads TGTGCCAGCTCACCACTGGCTCTGAACACTGAAGCTTTCTTT. The chain carries TRBV18 and TRBJ1-1; D ambiguous. The ends were cut back, 1 base at V and 0 bases at J, with 6 bases in the middle. This CDR3 has 14 residues. Germline lookup yields CDR1 KGHSH and CDR2 LQKENI.

The chain is built from TRBV18 and TRBJ1-5, with a weak D call TRBD1 (6 bases). The CDR3 contains 17 residues. V lost 3 bases to trimming and J lost 1 base, with 16 bases between them. The germline gives CDR1 KGHSH, CDR2 LQKENI. CDR3 DNA: TGTGCCAGCTCACCGCTTGCGTCAGGGGACAGCAATCAGCCCCAGCATTTT. Its protein is CASSPLASGDSNQPQHF.

This clonotype was detected only a few times. The chain is built from TRBV12-3 or TRBV12-4 and TRBJ2-3; D is perhaps TRBD2 (5 bases). V lost 5 bases and J 8 bases, leaving 17 bases between the germline ends. The CDR3 length is 14 residues. The CDR3 spells CASSPRVAGVTQYF. The CDR3 region has the DNA TGTGCCAGCAGTCCGCGGGTCGCCGGGGTTACGCAGTATTTT.

The chain combines TRBV6-2 or TRBV6-3 with TRBJ2-7, with 11 bases matching TRBD2. The V and J ends lost 0 bases and 5 bases, in that order; junction bases with no gene match: 9. CDR1 MNHEY and CDR2 SVGEGT come from the germline V gene. This CDR3 contains 17 residues. CDR3 sequence (DNA): TGTGCCAGCAGTTACTCAATCCCTAGCGGGAGGTTCCACGAGCAGTACTTC. Translating gives CASSYSIPSGRFHEQYF.

This clonotype was observed a few times. For the CDR3, the DNA is TGCAGTGCTAGACTAGCGGGCGCTACAGATACGCAGTATTTT. It yields the protein CSARLAGATDTQYF. The chain has TRBV20-1 and TRBJ2-3; TRBD2 agrees at 8 bases. V dropped 2 bases and J dropped 3; count of bases not matched to a gene: 4. Germline assignment: CDR1 DFQATT and CDR2 SNEGSKA (reference sequence). The CDR3 sequence is 14 residues long.

The J gene is TRBJ2-7, the V gene TRBV5-1; D possibly matches TRBD1 or TRBD2 (5 bases each). The CDR3 sequence is 14 residues long. Germline V gives CDR1 SGHRS, CDR2 YFSETQ. The germline V and J ends were trimmed by 3 bases and 2 bases, with 12 bases remaining between them. The CDR3 bases are TGCGCCAGCAGCTGGGGACCAGGAACCTACGAGCAGTACTTC. Amino acid sequence: CASSWGPGTYEQYF.

The J gene is TRBJ1-1, the V gene TRBV12-3 or TRBV12-4; no clear D gene. V was pared by 4 bases and J by 4 bases, with 10 bases between. The CDR3 extends over 13 amino acids. CDR3: CASSSPHGTEAFF. Here the CDR3 DNA reads TGTGCCAGCAGTTCCCCTCACGGCACTGAAGCTTTCTTT.

This sequence joins TRBV2 and TRBJ2-7; D is perhaps TRBD1 (7 bases). CDR3 length: 15 amino acids. V was trimmed by 6 bases and J by 0 bases, leaving 15 bases between them. Germline lookup yields CDR1 SNHLY and CDR2 FYNNEI. The DNA of the CDR3 is TGTGCCAGCAGCCCGACAGGGAGGAACTCCTACGAGCAGTACTTC. It is translated as CASSPTGRNSYEQYF.

The V gene is TRBV27, the J gene TRBJ1-1, with 7 bases lining up with TRBD1. Germline values: CDR1 MNHEY, CDR2 SMNVEV (reference sequence). Trimming took 0 bases from V and 8 from J; bases not matched to a gene: 3. This CDR3 is 13 amino acids long. Here the CDR3 DNA reads TGTGCCAGCAGTTTATCCTTGGACAGGGAAGCTTTCTTT. It specifies CASSLSLDREAFF.

In its sample, this clonotype was seen a few times. The chain carries TRBV28 and TRBJ2-6, with unresolved D. Per germline, CDR1 MDHEN and CDR2 SYDVKM. CDR3 length: 12 amino acids. Trimming shortened V by 8 bases and J by 2 bases, and 4 bases separated the two germline ends. The CDR3 region is CASRAGANVLTF. The DNA for the CDR3 is TGTGCCAGCCGGGCTGGGGCCAACGTCCTGACTTTC.

Here the CDR3 reads CASSLTGLVTEAFF. DNA of the CDR3: TGTGCCAGCAGTTTAACAGGGTTGGTCACTGAAGCTTTCTTT. The rearrangement links TRBV28 to TRBJ1-1, with TRBD1 as a possible D gene (6 bases). The V end was cut by 2 bases, the J end by 4 bases, with 11 bases between. The CDR3 loop spans 14 amino acids. Germline-derived CDR1 and CDR2 are MDHEN and SYDVKM.

The rearrangement joins TRBV4-2 to TRBJ2-7; 8 bases are a match to TRBD2. CDR1 LGHNA and CDR2 YNFKEQ come from the germline V gene. CDR3 size: 16 residues. J lost 0 bases, V lost 1 base, and 5 bases had no gene match. CDR3 protein: CASSQGGGTSSYEQYF. CDR3 sequence (DNA): TGTGCCAGCAGCCAAGGGGGCGGGACTAGCTCCTACGAGCAGTACTTC.

This clonotype occurred a few times. The chain couples TRBV12-3 or TRBV12-4 to TRBJ2-1; D is unresolved. The CDR3 has 14 residues. V lost 6 bases to trimming and J lost 0 bases, with 9 bases between them. The CDR3 region is CASRTASSYNEQFF. The CDR3 region has the DNA TGTGCCAGCAGGACCGCGTCCTCCTACAATGAGCAGTTCTTC.

The chain combines TRBV20-1 with TRBJ2-3; possibly TRBD2 for D (5 bases). This CDR3 spans 14 amino acids. The V end was cut by 6 bases, the J end by 4 bases, with 17 bases between. CDR1 is DFQATT and CDR2 is SNEGSKA in the germline V gene (reference sequence). In DNA form, the CDR3 reads TGCAGTGCCCTCGTCGGGCGGGCACCAGATACGCAGTATTTT. Residues: CSALVGRAPDTQYF.

This chain joins TRBV6-6 and TRBJ1-6; 7 nucleotides match TRBD1. V lost 5 bases, J lost 10 bases, and 14 bases stayed unmatched. CDR3 size: 16 residues. Germline lookup yields CDR1 MNHNY and CDR2 SVGAGI (reference sequence). The CDR3, as DNA: TGTGCCAGCAGTCCCAGACAGGGAAGGAGTATCTCACCCCTCCACTTT. Translated, it gives CASSPRQGRSISPLHF.

V is TRBV7-9 and J is TRBJ2-3, with TRBD1 matching over 10 bases. Losses at the gene ends were 5 bases for V and 1 base for J; bases not matched to a gene: 9. CDR3 length equals 17 residues. Germline values: CDR1 SEHNR, CDR2 FQNEAQ (reference sequence). The CDR3 bases are TGTGCCAGCAGCCTGGGGACAGGGGCTTCCGGCACAGATACGCAGTATTTT. This translates into CASSLGTGASGTDTQYF.

The genes are TRBV5-6 and TRBJ1-2; no reliable D call. V lost 2 bases and J lost 5, with 4 bases in between. Germline CDR1 SGHDT, CDR2 YYEEEE. CDR3 length equals 11 residues. In nucleotides, the CDR3 is TGTGCCAGCAGCTTCCAATATGGCTACACCTTC. Translating gives CASSFQYGYTF.

J is TRBJ2-7 and V is TRBV7-9; possible D gene TRBD1, 5 bases. V was trimmed by 5 bases and J by 12 bases, leaving 23 bases between them. The CDR3 is 14 residues long. Germline assignment: CDR1 SEHNR and CDR2 FQNEAQ (reference sequence). The CDR3, as DNA: TGTGCCAGCAGCCACCGAAAGGACAACTATCAACTGTACTTC. This codes for CASSHRKDNYQLYF.

This chain connects TRBV12-3 or TRBV12-4 to TRBJ1-1; TRBD1 might be the D (5 bases). V lost 2 bases to trimming and J lost 0 bases, with 10 bases between them. CDR3 length: 15 amino acids. DNA for the CDR3: TGTGCCAGCAGTTTAAGAAACAGGTTGAACACTGAAGCTTTCTTT. Its protein is CASSLRNRLNTEAFF.

This clonotype was found a few times. The V and J genes are TRBV13 and TRBJ1-3, with 8 bases fitting TRBD1. The CDR3 is made up of 17 amino acids. Looked up from germline, CDR1 is PRHDT and CDR2 is FYEKMQ (reference sequence). J lost 2 bases, V lost 4 bases, and 10 bases had no gene match. The DNA of the CDR3 is TGTGCCAGCAGCTCAACCTGGACAGGGAAGGCTGGAAACACCATATATTTT. The encoded protein is CASSSTWTGKAGNTIYF. Filled out from reference TRBV13 and TRBJ1-3, the complete variable domain reads AAGVIQSPRHLIKEKRETATLKCYPIPRHDTVYWYQQGPGQDPQFLISFYEKMQSDKGSIPDRFSAQQFSDYHSELNMSSLELGDSALYFCASSSTWTGKAGNTIYFGEGSWLTVV.

Only a few counts were recorded for this clonotype. This rearrangement joins TRBV28 to TRBJ2-3; the D is unclear. The germline V gene encodes CDR1 MDHEN and CDR2 SYDVKM. The length of the CDR3 is 14 residues. Trimming removed 6 bases from V and 0 bases from J, with 10 bases in between. The CDR3: CASRLQPSTDTQYF. In DNA, the CDR3 is TGTGCCAGCAGGCTACAGCCTAGCACAGATACGCAGTATTTT.

This clonotype was seen only a few times. The chain joins TRBV5-4 to TRBJ2-3, with D unresolved. CDR3 length equals 13 residues. V lost 5 bases and J lost 5, with 12 bases in between. CDR1 is SGHNT and CDR2 is YYREEE in the germline V gene (reference sequence). The CDR3 is CASRPEYVDTQYF. In nucleotides, the CDR3 is TGTGCCAGCAGACCCGAATACGTAGATACGCAGTATTTT.

V is TRBV29-1 and J is TRBJ1-5, with D possibly being TRBD1 (6 bases). Germline-derived CDR1 and CDR2 are SQVTM and ANQGSEA. With 6 bases removed from V and 5 bases from J, the gap between germline ends came to 11 bases. CDR3 size: 12 residues. The CDR3 DNA reads TGCAGCGTCGCCGAGGGGGATCAGCCCCAGCATTTT. Protein sequence: CSVAEGDQPQHF.

The chain combines TRBV7-3 with TRBJ1-1; D remains unclear. The CDR3 runs 13 residues. V lost 6 bases, J lost 4 bases, and 12 bases lay in between. Germline V lookup: CDR1 SGHTA, CDR2 FQGTGA. CDR3 nucleotides: TGTGCCAGCAGTTCCCATGCTTTCACTGAAGCTTTCTTT. Protein product: CASSSHAFTEAFF.